The T cell receptor (beta chain) described here comes from a study of follicular helper T cells after annual influenza vaccination (dated by TCRdb to the late 2010s). For the study in its entirety: After each seasonal influenza vaccination, blood was collected on days 0, 7 and 28. Multi-year samples were obtained from roughly 6 subjects, with two vaccination seasons covered for a few subjects and three seasons covered for two subjects. Some subjects were followed across successive annual vaccinations spanning the 2013-2014, 2014-2015 and 2015-2016 seasons to study recall of cTfh clones. The 2013-2014 samples were cryopreserved, while the 2015 samples were processed right after collection. One week after vaccination, a second recruited cohort of eleven to twelve subjects (Table S1) displayed a similar ICOS+CD38+ cTfh response. Study-wide conclusions, independent of this receptor: Day 7 ICOS+CD38+ clones were most often found later in ICOS-CD38- cTfh, suggesting that subset may serve as a memory reservoir. Successive annual vaccinations recalled a recurring oligoclonal ICOS+CD38+ cTfh response that included tetramer and AIM influenza-specific clonotypes. Because only 10-20% of the analyzed cells gave productive TCRB sequences, there was no way to sample rare clonotypes. ICOS+CD38+ cTfh clonality correlated with the frequency of that population, and its change correlated with the change in circulating plasmablast frequency. Undersampling of the much larger non-cTfh compartments could not be excluded when assessing influenza clone enrichment.

About this clone: It has no known antigen specificity. No per-base quality is available; no much larger clone lies one base away.

Libraries came from the immunoSEQ multiplex PCR assay. Adaptive Biotechnologies handled the TCRB amplification, library preparation, sequencing and preliminary bioinformatics at Survey level resolution. Turning to the authors' computational methods: Clonality was calculated in R as 1 minus normalized Shannon entropy, and the Gini index was calculated with the R package ineq. To get the overlap score, the summed counts of shared sequences were divided by the total counts of all sequences in both of the compared samples. Fisher's exact test, with an assumed theoretical repertoire of 10^7 TCRB sequences, was used to assess the significance of shared clonotypes. Not all clones reach the TCRdb copy of this immuneACCESS table, which keeps in-frame sequences only. Checked studies attribute under half of the gap to unresolved V genes and leave the rest unexplained. The V and J calls and clone size were taken over from that table, and D and trimming were inferred from the DNA. This sample lists about 6,600 clones; roughly 80% were detected once. About 0.53% of the sample lies in the top ten.

Spanning cysteine to phenylalanine, the CDR3 consists of 18 amino acids. The retained sequence is limited to the CDR3, 54 bases, with the frame set at the first base. Taken from the germline V gene, the CDR1 and CDR2 loops are LGHNA and YNFKEQ. Compared with germline, V lacks 2 bases and J lacks 4 bases; bases without a gene match: 11. According to the study, the label for this sample's time point signals: 2015-2016 season, 7 days after influenza vaccination. TCRB sequencing was used to follow sorted CD4 subsets from the blood of adults before and after they were given the seasonal inactivated influenza vaccine (Fluvarix). Subjects were considered eligible if community-dwelling and if influenza vaccine had not been received in the prior 6 months. Subjects were excluded for influenza vaccine contraindications, substance abuse, HIV/AIDS, active malignancy, immunomodulatory medication, or active illness such as respiratory infection. Between roughly 35 and 110 mL of blood was sampled per time point. Ficoll-Paque PLUS or SepMate separation was used to isolate PBMC. As a comparison non-Tfh subset, CXCR5- memory CD4 T cells were sorted. Before DNA was extracted, the cell subsets were sorted from PBMC using a BD FACS Aria.

Material: CXCR5- memory CD4+ T cells sorted from blood, obtained 7 days after influenza vaccination. Interpreted using the paper, the cell subset or site label stands for: CXCR5- memory CD4 T cells. The sequence is built from TRBV4-2 and TRBJ2-3; 11 bases in the middle match TRBD2. The clonotype was recovered from an adult who received the influenza vaccine. The CDR3 is CASSQNVAGGALADTQYF. The DNA sequence follows: TGTGCCAGCAGCCAAAACGTAGCGGGGGGGGCCTTGGCAGATACGCAGTATTTT.